This TCR beta chain was sequenced in a study of T cells in Graves' hyperthyroidism and ophthalmopathy. This clonotype was seen at least ten times. The target antigen is unknown. General study results and limits: In the blood, most expanded thyroid clonotypes above 0.001 appeared as well.

Template material for amplifying TCR beta CDR3 regions consisted of RNA transcripts. Using the HTBI primer set, a first-round RT-PCR was run on the TCR CDR3. One entry per CDR3 protein results from TCRdb running MiXCR on the multiplex PCR reads. The sample holds about 350,000 distinct CDR3 sequences, approximately 14% seen once. Germline values: CDR1 SGHAT, CDR2 FQNNGV. With 3 bases removed from V and 4 bases from J, the gap between germline ends came to 7 bases. The CDR3 spans 12 residues. The TCR originated in a woman under 40 with Graves' hyperthyroidism. Material for sequencing was blood. The J gene is TRBJ2-7, the V gene TRBV11-2, with a weak D call TRBD2 (5 bases). CDR3 nucleotides: TGTGCCAGCAGCTTTCGGGAATACGAGCAGTACTTC. It encodes CASSFREYEQYF.